The source of this T cell receptor (beta chain) is a study of T cell responses to AZD1222 COVID-19 vaccine. About the study: Timing groups of about 4 and about 12 weeks for second doses were pooled. Notes on the study in general: The CD4 TCRs associated with vaccination extended across spike and predominated at 160-218 and 743-854. At baseline, just a handful of AZD1222 recipients tested seropositive. The donors showed a predominance of white British ancestry and of females, with possible underestimation of clonal diversity.

A word on this clone: Its antigen remains unidentified.

The length of the CDR3 is 15 residues. V dropped 3 bases and J dropped 6; count of bases not matched to a gene: 9. Germline V gives CDR1 KGHSH, CDR2 LQKENI. The method was immunoSEQ multiplex PCR; TCRdb's version includes in-frame clones alone and lacks a portion of them. This sample has around 86,000 clones, with roughly 90% found just once. The source was peripheral blood, collected on day 0 of AZD1222 vaccination. The chain combines TRBV18 with TRBJ2-5, with 8 bases lining up with TRBD2. The TCR originated in an adult in good health. In DNA form, the CDR3 reads TGTGCCAGCTCACCGCCTCCGGGGGGGGTAAAGACCCAGTACTTC. Translated: CASSPPPGGVKTQYF.